Listed here is a single T cell receptor (beta chain). Antigen: not known. This sample was included in a study of cytomegalovirus exposure and HLA in healthy donors. PCR used 60 Vbeta primers and 13 Jbeta primers. The data were produced by immunoSEQ multiplex PCR, yet TCRdb's version contains in-frame clones alone and is incomplete. The data contain approximately 100,000 clones, around 74% of them singletons. Deletions cut 1 base from V and 3 bases from J, with 13 bases between. The CDR3 totals 15 residues. CDR1 is SGHNT, CDR2 YYREEE, per germline (reference sequence). Broader study findings: When analyzed later, a missense DCLRE1C variant was found to be linked to TCR beta V- and J-gene trimming.

The clonotype was recovered from a male donor in good health and CMV-seropositive. The rearrangement uses TRBV5-4 and TRBJ1-2; D possibly corresponds to TRBD1 (5 bases). Sequenced sample: PBMCs. The CDR3 spells CASSLSPDTHYGYTF. For the CDR3, the DNA is TGTGCCAGCAGCTTGTCTCCGGACACCCACTATGGCTACACCTTC.